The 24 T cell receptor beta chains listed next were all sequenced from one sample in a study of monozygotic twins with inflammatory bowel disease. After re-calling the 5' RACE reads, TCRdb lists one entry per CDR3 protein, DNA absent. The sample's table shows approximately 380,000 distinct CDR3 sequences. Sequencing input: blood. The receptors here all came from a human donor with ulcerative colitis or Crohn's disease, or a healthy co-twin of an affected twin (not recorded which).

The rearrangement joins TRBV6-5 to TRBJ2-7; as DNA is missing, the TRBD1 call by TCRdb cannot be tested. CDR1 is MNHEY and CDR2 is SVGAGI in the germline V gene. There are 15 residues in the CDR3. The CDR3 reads CASSYTGTGVGEQYF.

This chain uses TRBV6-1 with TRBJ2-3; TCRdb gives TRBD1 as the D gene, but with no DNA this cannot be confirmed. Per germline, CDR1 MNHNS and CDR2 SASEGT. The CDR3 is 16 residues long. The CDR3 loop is CASRASGGAGADTQYF.

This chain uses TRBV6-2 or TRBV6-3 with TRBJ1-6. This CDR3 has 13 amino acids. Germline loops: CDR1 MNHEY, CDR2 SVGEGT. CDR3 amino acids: CASRNQNNSPLHF.

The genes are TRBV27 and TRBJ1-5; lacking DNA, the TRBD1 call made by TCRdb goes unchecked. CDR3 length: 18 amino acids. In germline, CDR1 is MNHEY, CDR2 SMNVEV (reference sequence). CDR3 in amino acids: CARSPRGRGLLGSQPQHF.

The CDR3 is CASSRGTGELFF. The chain carries TRBV12-3 or TRBV12-4 and TRBJ2-2; lacking DNA, the TRBD1 call made by TCRdb goes unchecked. The CDR3 runs to 12 residues.

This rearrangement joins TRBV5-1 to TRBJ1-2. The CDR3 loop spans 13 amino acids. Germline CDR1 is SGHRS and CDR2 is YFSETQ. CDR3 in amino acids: CASNGNPNYGYTF. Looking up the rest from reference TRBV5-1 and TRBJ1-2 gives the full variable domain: KAGVTQTPRYLIKTRGQQVTLSCSPISGHRSVSWYQQTPGQGLQFLFEYFSETQRNKGNFPGRFSGRQFSNSRSEMNVSTLELGDSALYLCASNGNPNYGYTFGSGTRLTVV.

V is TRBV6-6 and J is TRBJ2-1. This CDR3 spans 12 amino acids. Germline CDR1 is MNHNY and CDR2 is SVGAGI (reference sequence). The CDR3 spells CASSGDVYEQFF.

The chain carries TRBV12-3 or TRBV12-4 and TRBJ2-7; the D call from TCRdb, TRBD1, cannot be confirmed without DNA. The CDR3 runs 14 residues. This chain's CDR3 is CASSSETVSYEQYF.

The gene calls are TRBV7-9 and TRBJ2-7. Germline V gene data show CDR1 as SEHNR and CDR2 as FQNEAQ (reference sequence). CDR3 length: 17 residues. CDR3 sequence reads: CASSLAPEAILLYEQYF. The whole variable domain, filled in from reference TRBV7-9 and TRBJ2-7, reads DTGVSQNPRHKITKRGQNVTFRCDPISEHNRLYWYRQTLGQGPEFLTYFQNEAQLEKSRLLSDRFSAERPKGSFSTLEIQRTEQGDSAMYLCASSLAPEAILLYEQYFGPGTRLTVT.

The chain's CDR3 is CASSSASGGANEQFF. The rearrangement joins TRBV28 to TRBJ2-1; TCRdb's D call, TRBD2, is unchecked because there is no DNA. Germline assignment: CDR1 MDHEN and CDR2 SYDVKM. The CDR3 consists of 15 residues.

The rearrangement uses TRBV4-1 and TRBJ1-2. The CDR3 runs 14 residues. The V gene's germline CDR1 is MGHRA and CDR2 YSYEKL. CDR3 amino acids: CASSQDLKAYGYTF.

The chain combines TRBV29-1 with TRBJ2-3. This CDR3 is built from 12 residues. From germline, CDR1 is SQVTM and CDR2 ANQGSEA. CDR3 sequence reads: CSVRRATDTQYF.

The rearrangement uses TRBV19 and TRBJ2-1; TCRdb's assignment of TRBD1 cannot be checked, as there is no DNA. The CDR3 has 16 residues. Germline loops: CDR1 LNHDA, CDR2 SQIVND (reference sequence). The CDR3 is CASSMGGVAGNNEQFF.

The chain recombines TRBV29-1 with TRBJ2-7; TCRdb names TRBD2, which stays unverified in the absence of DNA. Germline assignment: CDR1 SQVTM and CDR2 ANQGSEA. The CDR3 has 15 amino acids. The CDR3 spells CSVVVTSGGPYEQYF.

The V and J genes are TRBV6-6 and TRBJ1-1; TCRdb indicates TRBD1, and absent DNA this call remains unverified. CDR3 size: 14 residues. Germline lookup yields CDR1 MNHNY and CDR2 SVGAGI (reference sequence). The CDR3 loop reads CASSYSETGIEAFF.

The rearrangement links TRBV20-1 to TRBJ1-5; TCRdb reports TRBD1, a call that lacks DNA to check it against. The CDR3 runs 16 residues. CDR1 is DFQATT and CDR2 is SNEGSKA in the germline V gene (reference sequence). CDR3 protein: CSARDLTASYYQPQHF.

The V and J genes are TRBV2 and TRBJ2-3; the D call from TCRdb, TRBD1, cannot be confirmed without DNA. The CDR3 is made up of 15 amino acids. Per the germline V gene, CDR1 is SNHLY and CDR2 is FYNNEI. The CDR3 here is CASTSQGLPTDTQYF.

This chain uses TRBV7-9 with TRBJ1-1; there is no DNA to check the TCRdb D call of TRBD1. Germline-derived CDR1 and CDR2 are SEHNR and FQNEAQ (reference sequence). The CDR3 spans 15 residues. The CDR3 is CASSPQGSRDTEAFF.

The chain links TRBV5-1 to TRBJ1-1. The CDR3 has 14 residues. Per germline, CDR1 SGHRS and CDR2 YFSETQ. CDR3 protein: CASSLAAGVTEAFF. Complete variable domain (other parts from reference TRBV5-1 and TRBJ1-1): KAGVTQTPRYLIKTRGQQVTLSCSPISGHRSVSWYQQTPGQGLQFLFEYFSETQRNKGNFPGRFSGRQFSNSRSEMNVSTLELGDSALYLCASSLAAGVTEAFFGQGTRLTVV.

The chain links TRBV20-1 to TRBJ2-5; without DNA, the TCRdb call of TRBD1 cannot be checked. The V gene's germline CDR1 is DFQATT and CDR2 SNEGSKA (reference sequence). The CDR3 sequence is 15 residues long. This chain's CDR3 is CSASRPGQGSETQYF.

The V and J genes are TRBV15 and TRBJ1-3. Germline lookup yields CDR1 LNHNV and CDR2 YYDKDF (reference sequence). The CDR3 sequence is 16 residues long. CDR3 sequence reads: CATSRERADSGNTIYF. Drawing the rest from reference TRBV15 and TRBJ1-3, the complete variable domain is DAMVIQNPRYQVTQFGKPVTLSCSQTLNHNVMYWYQQKSSQAPKLLFHYYDKDFNNEADTPDNFQSRRPNTSFCFLDIRSPGLGDTAMYLCATSRERADSGNTIYFGEGSWLTVV.

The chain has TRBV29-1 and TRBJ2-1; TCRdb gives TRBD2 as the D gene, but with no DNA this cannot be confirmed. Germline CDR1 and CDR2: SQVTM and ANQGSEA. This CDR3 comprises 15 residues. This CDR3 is CSSSGTTSSYNEQFF.

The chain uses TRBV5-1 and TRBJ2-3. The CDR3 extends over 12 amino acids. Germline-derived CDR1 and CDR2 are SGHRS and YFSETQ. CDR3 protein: CASTSSADTQYF.

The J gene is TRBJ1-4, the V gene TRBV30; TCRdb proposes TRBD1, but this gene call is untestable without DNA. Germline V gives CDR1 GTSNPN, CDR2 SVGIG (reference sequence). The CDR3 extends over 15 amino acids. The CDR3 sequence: CAWSLPRGYNEKLFF. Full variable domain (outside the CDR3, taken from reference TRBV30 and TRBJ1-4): SQTIHQWPATLVQPVGSPLSLECTVEGTSNPNLYWYRQAAGRGLQLLFYSVGIGQISSEVPQNLSASRPQDRQFILSSKKLLLSDSGFYLCAWSLPRGYNEKLFFGSGTQLSVL.